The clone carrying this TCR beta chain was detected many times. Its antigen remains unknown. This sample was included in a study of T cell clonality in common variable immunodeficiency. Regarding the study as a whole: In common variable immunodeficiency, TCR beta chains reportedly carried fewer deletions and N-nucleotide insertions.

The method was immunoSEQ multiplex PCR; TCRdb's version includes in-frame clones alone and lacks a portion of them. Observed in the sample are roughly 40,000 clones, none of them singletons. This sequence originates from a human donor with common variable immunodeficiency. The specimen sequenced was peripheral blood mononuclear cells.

The CDR3 here is CASSFSQGNEQFF. The sequenced part of the CDR3 DNA is TGTGCCAGCAGCTTCTCACAGGGCAATGAG. The rearrangement uses TRBV7-2 and TRBJ2-1; perhaps TRBD1 as D (6 bases). Read coverage stops 3 residues before the CDR3 terminus; the germline J gene supplies the remainder. The CDR3 length is 13 residues. Germline-derived CDR1 and CDR2 are SGHTA and FQGNSA. V was clipped by 3 bases and J by 6 bases, with 9 bases between them.